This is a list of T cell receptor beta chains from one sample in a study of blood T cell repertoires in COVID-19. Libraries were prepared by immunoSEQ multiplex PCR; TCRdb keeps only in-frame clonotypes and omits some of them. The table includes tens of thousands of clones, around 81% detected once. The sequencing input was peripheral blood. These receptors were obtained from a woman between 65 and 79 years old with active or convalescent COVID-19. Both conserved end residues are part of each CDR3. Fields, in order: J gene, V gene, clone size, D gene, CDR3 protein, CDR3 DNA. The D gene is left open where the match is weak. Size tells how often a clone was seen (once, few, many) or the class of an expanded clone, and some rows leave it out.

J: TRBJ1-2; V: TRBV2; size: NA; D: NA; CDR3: CASSEQTAGYGYTF; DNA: TGTGCCAGCAGTGAACAGACAGCCGGCTATGGCTACACCTTC
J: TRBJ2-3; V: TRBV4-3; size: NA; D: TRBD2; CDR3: CASSRTSGGATDTQYF; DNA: TGCGCCAGCAGCCGGACTAGCGGGGGGGCCACCGATACGCAGTATTTT
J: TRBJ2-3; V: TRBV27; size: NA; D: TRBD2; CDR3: CATRTSGGDTQYF; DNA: TGTGCCACCCGGACTAGCGGGGGAGATACGCAGTATTTT
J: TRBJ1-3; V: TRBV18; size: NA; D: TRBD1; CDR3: CASSPPGRQGPGNTIYF; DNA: TGTGCCAGCTCACCACCGGGAAGACAGGGCCCAGGAAACACCATATATTTT
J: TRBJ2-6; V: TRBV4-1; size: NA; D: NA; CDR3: CASAAPLNSLRANVLTF; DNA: TGCGCCAGCGCAGCCCCATTAAATAGCCTTAGGGCCAACGTCCTGACTTTC
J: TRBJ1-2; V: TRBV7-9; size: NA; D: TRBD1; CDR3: CASSPGQFFGYTF; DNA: TGTGCCAGCAGTCCGGGACAGTTTTTTGGCTACACCTTC
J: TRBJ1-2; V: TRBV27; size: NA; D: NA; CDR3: CASSQRGIYGYTF; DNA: TGTGCCAGCAGCCAAAGGGGGATCTATGGCTACACCTTC
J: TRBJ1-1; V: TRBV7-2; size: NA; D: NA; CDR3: CASSLSRGGVEAFF; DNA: TGTGCCAGCAGCTTATCTCGGGGGGGCGTTGAAGCTTTCTTT
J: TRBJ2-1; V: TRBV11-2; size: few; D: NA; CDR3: CASSHGSYNEQFF; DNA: TGTGCCAGCAGCCACGGGTCCTACAATGAGCAGTTCTTC
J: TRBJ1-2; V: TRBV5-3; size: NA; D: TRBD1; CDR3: CARSPLGSDRGDYGYTF; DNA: TGTGCCAGAAGCCCATTAGGTTCGGACAGGGGGGACTATGGCTACACCTTC
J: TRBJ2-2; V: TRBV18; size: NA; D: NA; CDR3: CASSSKGDLKFF; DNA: TGTGCCAGCTCATCCAAGGGGGATCTCAAGTTTTTT
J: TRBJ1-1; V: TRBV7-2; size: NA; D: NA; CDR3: CASSLVFSGGRKATEAFF; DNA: TGTGCCAGCAGCTTAGTCTTCTCGGGGGGGCGAAAAGCCACTGAAGCTTTCTTT
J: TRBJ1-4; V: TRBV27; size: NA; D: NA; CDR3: CASSYNLGGGGHGKLFF; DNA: TGTGCCAGCAGTTACAACCTAGGGGGGGGCGGTCATGGAAAACTGTTTTTT
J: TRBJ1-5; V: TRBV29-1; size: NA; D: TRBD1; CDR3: CSVGTANNQPQHF; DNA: TGCAGCGTCGGGACAGCGAACAATCAGCCCCAGCATTTT
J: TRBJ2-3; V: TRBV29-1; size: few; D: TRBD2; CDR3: CSVSGGRSTDTQYF; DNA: TGCAGCGTGAGCGGGGGCCGTAGCACAGATACGCAGTATTTT
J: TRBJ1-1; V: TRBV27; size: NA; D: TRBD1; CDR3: CASSLRLNTGGGNTEAFF; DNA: TGTGCCAGCAGTTTACGATTAAATACAGGGGGCGGAAACACTGAAGCTTTCTTT
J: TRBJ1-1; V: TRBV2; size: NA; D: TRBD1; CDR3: CASIEGQGHTEAFF; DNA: TGTGCCAGCATCGAGGGACAGGGTCACACTGAAGCTTTCTTT
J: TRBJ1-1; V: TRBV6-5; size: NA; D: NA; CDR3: CASKQQGIAEAFF; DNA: TGTGCCAGCAAACAACAGGGTATAGCTGAAGCTTTCTTT
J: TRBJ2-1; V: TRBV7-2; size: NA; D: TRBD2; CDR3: CASSISGGASGEQFF; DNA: TGTGCCAGCAGCATTAGCGGGGGGGCCTCGGGTGAGCAGTTCTTC
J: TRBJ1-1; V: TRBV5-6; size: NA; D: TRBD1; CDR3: CASSSTGKEAFF; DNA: TGTGCCAGCAGCTCGACAGGGAAAGAAGCTTTCTTT
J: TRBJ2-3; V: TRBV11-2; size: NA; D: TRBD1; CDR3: CASSLGRGQGADTDTQYF; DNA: TGTGCCAGCAGCTTAGGGAGGGGGCAGGGGGCCGACACAGATACGCAGTATTTT
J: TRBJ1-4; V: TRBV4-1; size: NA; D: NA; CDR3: CASSHKTVLGKSTNEKLFF; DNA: TGCGCCAGCAGCCACAAGACAGTTTTGGGGAAGAGCACTAATGAAAAACTGTTTTTT
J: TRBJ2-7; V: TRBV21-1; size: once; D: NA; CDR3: CASSTSTGSDSYEQYF; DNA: TGTGCCAGCAGCACTTCGACAGGGTCGGACAGCTACGAGCAGTACTTC
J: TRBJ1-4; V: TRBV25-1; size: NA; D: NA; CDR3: CASSLGANEKLFF; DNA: TGTGCCAGCAGCCTCGGGGCTAATGAAAAACTGTTTTTT
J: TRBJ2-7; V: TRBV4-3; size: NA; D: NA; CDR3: CASSQEWGAYEQYF; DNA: TGCGCCAGCAGCCAAGAATGGGGAGCCTACGAGCAGTACTTC
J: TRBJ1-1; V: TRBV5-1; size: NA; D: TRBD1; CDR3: CASSPKDRWGVNTEAFF; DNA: TGCGCCAGCAGCCCCAAGGACAGGTGGGGAGTGAACACTGAAGCTTTCTTT
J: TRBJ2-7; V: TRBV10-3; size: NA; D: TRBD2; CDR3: CAISEGLGGGYEQYF; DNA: TGTGCCATCAGTGAGGGACTCGGGGGGGGATACGAGCAGTACTTC
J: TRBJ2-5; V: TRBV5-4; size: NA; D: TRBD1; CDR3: CASSLGAGGKVETQYF; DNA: TGTGCCAGCAGCTTGGGGGCAGGGGGAAAGGTGGAGACCCAGTACTTC
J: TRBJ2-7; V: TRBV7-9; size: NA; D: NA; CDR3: CASSLGLNSYEQYF; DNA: TGTGCCAGCAGCTTGGGACTGAACTCCTACGAGCAGTACTTC
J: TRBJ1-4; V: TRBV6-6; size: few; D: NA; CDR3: CASSLRTNEKLFF; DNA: TGTGCCAGCAGCCTCCGGACTAATGAAAAACTGTTTTTT
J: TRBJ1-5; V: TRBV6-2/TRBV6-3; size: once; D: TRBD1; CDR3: CASSRGTGGGEPQHF; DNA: TGTGCCAGCAGCCGCGGGACAGGGGGCGGTGAGCCCCAGCATTTT
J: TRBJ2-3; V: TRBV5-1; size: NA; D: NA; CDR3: CASAAGAGTDTQYF; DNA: TGCGCCAGCGCCGCCGGGGCGGGAACAGATACGCAGTATTTT
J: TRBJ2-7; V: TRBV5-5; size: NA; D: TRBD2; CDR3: CASSSTSGGYEQYF; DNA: TGTGCCAGCAGCTCGACTAGCGGGGGGTACGAGCAGTACTTC